This T cell receptor (beta chain) is from a study of neurological immune-mediated disorders (dated by TCRdb to between 2018 and 2020). For the study in its entirety: Peripheral blood TCR-beta repertoires from HTLV-I-associated myelopathy (HAM/TSP) patients, multiple sclerosis patients and healthy controls were compared by UMI-based sequencing. The 95 to 110 TCR-beta libraries covered PBMC samples along with longitudinal samples, technical triplicates, and paired sorted CD4+ and CD8+ T-cell subsets. The cohort included about 66 subjects: roughly 14 with HAM/TSP, roughly 34 with multiple sclerosis, and 20 or so healthy controls.

cDNA synthesis used template-switch 5'RACE with a primer carrying a 10-nucleotide random unique molecular identifier tagging each TCR transcript. Every sequencing run yielded over 170 million TCR-beta sequences covering 15-18 subjects. The RNeasy kit was used to extract total RNA. The KAPA Real-time Library Amplification kit was used to amplify TCR-beta VDJ regions with primers for the TCR constant region and the 5'RACE anchor. Sample indexes and Illumina adaptors were added in a first PCR, after which library yield was increased in a second PCR. After Ampure bead purification, the TCR product of roughly 650 bp was size-selected on a 2% E-gel SizeSelection system. Before pooling, library quality was assessed on a Bioanalyzer, concentration was determined with Qubit, and library quantification was performed with the Kapa Library Quantification kit. An Illumina HiSeq 2500 was used to sequence the libraries paired-end at 2 x 150 bp. To increase sequence diversity, roughly 25-31% phiX was spiked into each library pool. The study's processing was this. The quality-filtered reads were processed with the UMI-based MiGEC pipeline, whose error correction step removed more than 80% of the raw TCR sequences. IMGT germline references were used for alignment of VDJ genes, and clonotypes were defined by a unique CDR3 amino acid sequence together with V-J genes. Clonal expansion, Shannon diversity, and CDR3 relatedness (CalcPairwiseDistances, ClusterSamples) were evaluated with VDJtools, and phylogenetic trees were built with CLCbio workbench. Using coefficient-of-variation modelling across technical triplicates, the study counted a clone as expanded if it had at least 8 unique UMIs. TCRdb's own reprocessing of the public reads used fastp at Q25 and MiXCR and kept productive beta chains. Each CDR3 protein gets just one entry, which takes the most common genes and DNA from the rows behind it. For this entry, the V and J calls and clone size follow TCRdb and not the study's own pipeline. The sample table lists roughly 80,000 distinct CDR3 sequences, under 10% of them with a count of one. The ten largest make up 1.5% to 2% of the sample.

Healthy controls were blood bank volunteers in Maryland, USA. Libraries from unsorted PBMCs were made from 2 million PBMCs kept in RNAlater at -80 degrees C until RNA extraction. PBMCs were separated from peripheral blood using Ficoll-Hypaque density gradient centrifugation and then cryopreserved in liquid nitrogen. Beyond this particular receptor, the publication reports: No identical CDR3 amino acid sequences were shared among expanded clones across subjects, suggesting private TCR-beta repertoires in all groups. TCR clonal expansion was highest in HAM/TSP patients and lowest in MS patients, with MS patients falling below even healthy controls.

V and J lose 5 bases and 4 bases, and a span of 26 bases separates them. The CDR3 holds 18 amino acids from the cysteine to the phenylalanine. Just CDR3 DNA is preserved here, 54 bases in frame from base 1. Per the germline V gene, SGHDN is the CDR1 and FVKESK is the CDR2. This clonotype was seen many times. Its binding antigen is unknown. The record has no base qualities; no much larger clone is one base away. This sequence uses TRBV14 and TRBJ2-5, with TRBD1 tentatively as D gene (5 bases match). The TCR was taken from a man in his forties or fifties in good health. Sample: PBMCs. The CDR3 region has the sequence CASSLTADSRRVRETQYF. The DNA sequence is given as TGTGCCAGCAGCTTAACCGCCGACAGTCGTCGGGTGAGAGAGACCCAGTACTTC.